This paragraph covers one TCR beta chain sequence. The sample belongs to a study of identical twins. A universal primer site arose from template switching, and cDNA bore unique molecular identifiers. One entry per CDR3 protein results from TCRdb running MiXCR on the 5' RACE reads. This table has 690,000 or so distinct CDR3 sequences, around 8.6% appearing once. The CDR3 runs 15 residues. V was trimmed by 2 bases and J by 0 bases, leaving 11 bases between them. Germline values: CDR1 LGHDT, CDR2 YNNKEL (reference sequence). The data also belong to a second study, concerning yellow fever vaccine responses in identical twins.

Sequences were obtained from PBMCs. The TCR comes from a woman under 30 in good health. The chain employs TRBV3-1 and TRBJ2-7; D call uncertain. Here the CDR3 reads CASSQPGSYSYEQYF. The DNA of the CDR3 is TGTGCCAGCAGCCAACCAGGAAGCTACTCCTACGAGCAGTACTTC.